These 3 T cell receptor beta chains share one sample of origin, sequenced in a study of blood T cell repertoires in COVID-19. Measured with immunoSEQ multiplex PCR; TCRdb has only the in-frame clones, and not every one. The sample yields approximately 50,000 clones, around 85% seen once. Sequencing was done on a sample of peripheral blood. The receptors here all came from a woman of 80 years or more with acute or convalescent COVID-19.

The chain combines TRBV25-1 with TRBJ1-2; D is perhaps TRBD1 (5 bases). The germline V gene encodes CDR1 MGHDK and CDR2 SYGVNS. This CDR3 is built from 17 residues. V lost 2 bases and J 8 bases, leaving 24 bases between the germline ends. The DNA of the CDR3 is TGTGCCAGCAGTGAAGCAGGGAGGAATAGGGATAACTCGGGCTACACCTTC. This codes for CASSEAGRNRDNSGYTF.

V and J are TRBV12-3 or TRBV12-4 and TRBJ1-2, with D unresolved. V lost 3 bases to trimming and J lost 3 bases, with 5 bases between them. This CDR3 spans 12 amino acids. The DNA for the CDR3 is TGTGCCAGCAGTTTCCCCTACTATGGCTACACCTTC. Its translation is CASSFPYYGYTF.

V is TRBV11-2 and J is TRBJ2-5; 9 nucleotides line up with TRBD2. The CDR3 spans 15 residues. In germline, CDR1 is SGHAT, CDR2 FQNNGV. V gave up 5 bases and J gave up 4 bases; unmatched junction bases: 8. The CDR3 region has the DNA TGTGCCAGCAGCCCCCTAGGGACTAGCTTAGAGACCCAGTACTTC. It yields the protein CASSPLGTSLETQYF.